This T cell receptor (beta chain) was documented in a study of T-cell reconstitution after alpha-beta-depleted transplantation in children (TCRdb year 2016). Describing the broader study: Using TCR repertoire profiling, the study followed T-cell immune reconstitution in a quantitative way in children after TCRalphabeta/CD19-depleted allogeneic hematopoietic cell transplantation. General conclusions and limits of the study: In some patients, the high TCRbeta diversity seen at day 60 was put down to recipient T cells and intrathymic progenitors that had survived conditioning. Hyperexpanded clone frequencies declined over subsequent months; after one year, T-cell counts and TCRbeta diversity were mostly attributed to newly produced T cells. Apparently early alphabetaT-cell count recovery about two months after transplant reportedly relied on only several hundred rapidly expanded clones derived from non-depleted graft cells.

The sample's treatment or condition, from its label and the paper: allogeneic hematopoietic cell transplantation with graft depleted of TCRalphabeta T cells and CD19 B cells. The children who served as transplant recipients had been given grafts of TCRalphabeta/CD19-depleted allogeneic hematopoietic cells. The library was obtained by PCR. Sequenced on an Illumina HiSeq 2500. Molecular barcoding was employed in the preparation of TCR libraries, with unique molecular identifiers being used to normalize TCRbeta repertoire quantification. TCRdb handled the public reads itself, with Q25 trimming in fastp and clone calling in MiXCR, and kept productive beta chains. For every CDR3 protein sequence, its rows merge into one entry that carries the most common genes and DNA. This sample lists 200,000 to 300,000 distinct CDR3 sequences; roughly 24% were detected once. The ten biggest clones cover approximately 2.5% of the sample.

In the case of this clonotype: The specificity of this receptor is unknown. No clone much larger than this one lies a single base away; base qualities are absent.

From its cysteine to its phenylalanine, the CDR3 spans 14 amino acids. Just CDR3 DNA is preserved here, 42 bases in frame from base 1. V was cut back by 5 bases and J by 2 bases, leaving a gap of 11 bases between them. Per the germline V gene (reference sequence), LNHDA is the CDR1 and SQIVND is the CDR2. The sequence joins TRBV19 to TRBJ2-3; the D gene assignment is ambiguous. This sequence originates from a girl aged 2 to 10 with Fanconi anemia, due to receive a stem cell transplant. Sample: PBMCs, taken before TCRalphabeta/CD19-depleted stem cell transplant. The nucleotides read TGTGCCAGTAGTTGGGTCAGCCTCACAGATACGCAGTATTTT. Its protein product is CASSWVSLTDTQYF. Reference TRBV19 and TRBJ2-3 proteins supply the regions before and after the CDR3; the full variable domain is: DGGITQSPKYLFRKEGQNVTLSCEQNLNHDAMYWYRQDPGQGLRLIYYSQIVNDFQKGDIAEGYSVSREKKESFPLTVTSAQKNPTAFYLCASSWVSLTDTQYFGPGTRLTVL.